Following are 17 T cell receptor beta chains from one sample sequenced in a study of T cell responses to AZD1222 COVID-19 vaccine (dated by TCRdb to about 2021). This sample's time point label indicates: about 28 days (+/-7) after the second vaccine dose. Library method: the immunoSEQ multiplex PCR assay. This is the immuneACCESS table as TCRdb keeps it, with only in-frame sequences that have V and J called. A part of the clones is gone; compared with another copy, unresolved V genes explain less than half, and the rest is unexplained. Across this sample there are under 90,000 clones, with 83% seen only once. The ten largest account for 1.3% of the sample. Sequenced here: peripheral blood, sampled 28 days after the second AZD1222 dose. All receptors come from an adult who received the AZD1222 COVID-19 vaccine.

V gene TRBV3-1 (or the pseudogene TRBV3-2) combines with J gene TRBJ1-6, with a possible D match to TRBD1 (5 bases). V was cut by 1 base and J by 13 bases, with 14 bases left in between. This CDR3 contains 14 residues. CDR1 is LGHDT and CDR2 is YNNKEL in the germline V gene (reference sequence). The CDR3 reads CASSQVTGRGPLHF. DNA of the CDR3: TGTGCCAGCAGCCAAGTCACAGGTCGAGGGCCCCTCCACTTT.

This clone was seen once. This chain uses TRBV28 with TRBJ2-2; D not certain. The CDR3 covers 14 residues. V dropped 0 bases and J dropped 3 bases, with 5 bases sitting between them. The V gene's germline CDR1 is MDHEN and CDR2 SYDVKM. The CDR3 spells CASSLWGYTGELFF. The CDR3 DNA reads as TGTGCCAGCAGTTTATGGGGCTACACCGGGGAGCTGTTTTTT.

The rearrangement joins TRBV5-6 to TRBJ2-5; either TRBD1 or TRBD2 may supply D (5 bases each). The CDR3 length is 14 residues. The germline V and J ends were trimmed by 5 bases and 2 bases, with 13 bases remaining between them. CDR1 is SGHDT and CDR2 is YYEEEE in the germline V gene. The CDR3 nucleotides are TGTGCCAGCAGTTATCTGGGGGAGCAAGAGACCCAGTACTTC. Encoded protein: CASSYLGEQETQYF.

V usage is TRBV29-1 and J usage is TRBJ2-1, with 8 positions matching TRBD1. Germline values: CDR1 SQVTM, CDR2 ANQGSEA. The CDR3 sequence is 14 residues long. V was pared by 6 bases and J by 6 bases, with 10 bases of the junction left unmatched. DNA of the CDR3: TGCAGCGTAGTGGCAGGGGGCAGGGGCAATGAGCAGTTCTTC. Protein product: CSVVAGGRGNEQFF.

J is TRBJ2-3 and V is TRBV7-2, with D perhaps TRBD1 (5 bases). Germline V CDR1 and CDR2: SGHTA, FQGNSA. The length of the CDR3 is 12 residues. The V end was cut by 5 bases, the J end by 9 bases, with 12 bases between. The CDR3 sequence: CASSPIGATQYF. CDR3 nucleotide sequence: TGTGCCAGCAGCCCGATTGGGGCCACGCAGTATTTT.

This chain uses TRBV6-4 with TRBJ2-3; 7 bases line up with TRBD1. The length of the CDR3 is 14 residues. CDR1 is MRHNA and CDR2 is SNTAGT in the germline V gene. The junction had 0 bases not matched to a gene; V was cut back by 2 bases and J by 1 base. The CDR3 sequence: CASSDGQGTDTQYF. The CDR3 DNA sequence: TGTGCCAGCAGTGACGGACAGGGCACAGATACGCAGTATTTT.

The chain carries TRBV29-1 and TRBJ2-7; no clear D. The length of the CDR3 is 14 residues. V was pared by 4 bases and J by 0 bases, with 13 bases between. Looked up from germline, CDR1 is SQVTM and CDR2 is ANQGSEA. CDR3 sequence: CSVGVRRSSYEQYF. The CDR3 nucleotides read TGCAGCGTTGGAGTCAGGCGATCCTCCTACGAGCAGTACTTC.

A remark on this clone: The sample holds other DNA sequences that translate to the same CDR3. The chain has TRBV28 and TRBJ2-7; D might be TRBD1 (5 bases). In germline, CDR1 is MDHEN, CDR2 SYDVKM. The CDR3 consists of 12 residues. Trimming left V 2 bases short and J 4 bases short, with 6 bases between. CDR3 region: CASSLKGYEQYF. DNA of the CDR3: TGTGCCAGCAGTTTAAAGGGGTACGAGCAGTACTTC.

V is TRBV5-4 and J is TRBJ2-1; TRBD2 agrees at 8 bases. In germline, CDR1 is SGHNT, CDR2 YYREEE (reference sequence). The CDR3 consists of 15 residues. Trimming cost V 4 bases and J 6 bases; bases outside gene matches: 9. CDR3 region: CASSPPGGTSNEQFF. In nucleotides, the CDR3 is TGTGCCAGCAGCCCGCCGGGGGGGACTAGCAATGAGCAGTTCTTC.

The DNA of the CDR3 is TGTGCCAGCAGCGTAGCAGGGGAAGAGACCCAGTACTTC. Amino acids: CASSVAGEETQYF. The V gene is TRBV9, the J gene TRBJ2-5; maybe TRBD1 (6 bases). The CDR3 is 13 residues long. V was shortened by 0 bases and J by 3 bases, with 6 bases between the two germline ends. Germline loops: CDR1 SGDLS, CDR2 YYNGEE.

This clone was seen more than once but under ten times. This chain joins TRBV5-5 and TRBJ1-4; D perhaps matches TRBD1 (5 bases). CDR1 and CDR2 (germline): SGHKS, YYEKEE (reference sequence). The CDR3 loop spans 15 amino acids. V was pared by 3 bases and J by 1 base, with 10 bases between. CDR3 in amino acids: CASSYGGVTNEKLFF. The CDR3 coding sequence is TGTGCCAGCAGCTATGGAGGGGTAACTAATGAAAAACTGTTTTTT.

The chain uses TRBV27 and TRBJ2-2; 7 nucleotides match TRBD1. V was clipped by 8 bases and J by 3 bases; unmatched bases: 3. The CDR3 covers 13 residues. Germline V gives CDR1 MNHEY, CDR2 SMNVEV (reference sequence). CDR3 region: CASGTGDTGELFF. In DNA form, the CDR3 reads TGTGCCAGCGGCACAGGGGACACCGGGGAGCTGTTTTTT.

The V call is TRBV4-3, the J call TRBJ2-1; 10 bases map to TRBD2. The ends lost 8 bases at V and 7 bases at J; junction bases unmatched: 17. The CDR3 spans 17 residues. Germline-derived CDR1 and CDR2 are LGHNA and YSLEER. DNA of the CDR3: TGCGCCAGCCGACCCCGGCTAGCGGGAGATCGGCCGAATGAGCAGTTCTTC. It specifies CASRPRLAGDRPNEQFF.

This rearrangement joins TRBV29-1 to TRBJ1-1; no reliable D call. This CDR3 spans 17 amino acids. Germline CDR1 reads SQVTM; CDR2 reads ANQGSEA. V shed 0 bases and J shed 6 bases, with 23 bases lying between them. The CDR3 here is CSVEEVGEGKMTSEAFF. Here the CDR3 DNA reads TGCAGCGTTGAAGAAGTTGGGGAGGGTAAGATGACCTCTGAAGCTTTCTTT.

The chain is built from TRBV7-7 and TRBJ2-1, with a tentative D call TRBD1 (6 bases). In germline, CDR1 is SSHAT, CDR2 FNYEAQ (reference sequence). V was pared by 6 bases and J by 1 base, with 13 bases between. The CDR3 sequence is 15 residues long. CDR3: CASSPRTGSYNEQFF. The CDR3 DNA is TGTGCCAGCAGTCCTCGCACAGGGTCCTACAATGAGCAGTTCTTC. Full variable domain (missing parts from reference TRBV7-7 and TRBJ2-1): GAGVSQSPRYKVTKRGQDVTLRCDPISSHATLYWYQQALGQGPEFLTYFNYEAQPDKSGLPSDRFSAERPEGSISTLTIQRTEQRDSAMYRCASSPRTGSYNEQFFGPGTRLTVL.

The chain combines TRBV28 with TRBJ2-7; TRBD1 agrees at 7 bases. This CDR3 has 11 amino acids. Trimming cost V 2 bases and J 9 bases; bases outside gene matches: 1. From germline, CDR1 is MDHEN and CDR2 SYDVKM. CDR3 DNA sequence: TGTGCCAGCAGTTTAAGGGGGCCGCAGTACTTC. Translation: CASSLRGPQYF.

The J gene is TRBJ2-3, the V gene TRBV7-2; unclear D gene. The CDR3 spans 15 residues. Looked up from germline, CDR1 is SGHTA and CDR2 is FQGNSA. The ends were cut back, 5 bases at V and 2 bases at J, with 14 bases in the middle. CDR3 bases: TGTGCCAGCAGCAACGCACTAAGCCTCACAGATACGCAGTATTTT. This gives the protein CASSNALSLTDTQYF.